This entry features one TCR beta chain sequence. No antigen is known for it. This specimen comes from a study of Ad26.COV2.S vaccination and SARS-CoV-2 variants. For the study at large: Once or twice, 56 days apart, Ad26.COV2.S was delivered intramuscularly. Study-level findings and limits: After vaccination, substantial breadth of spike-specific CD8+ and CD4+ responses was reported. Vaccinees and placebo recipients showed similar non-spike TCR breadth. The TCR-based breadth and depth measures might underestimate overall T cell responses.

Noted treatment: some 20 received Ad26.COV2.S at low or high dose, single or two shots; 5 received placebo; per-sample allocation not given. The samples were gathered on day 63 after the first injection of vaccine or placebo. The table came from immunoSEQ multiplex PCR; TCRdb's copy has only in-frame clones and leaves some out. The table has more than 300,000 clones, approximately 86% seen once. The CDR3 consists of 14 residues. The V and J ends lost 6 bases and 5 bases, in that order; junction bases with no gene match: 5. Germline CDR1 and CDR2: LNHDA and SQIVND (reference sequence). J is TRBJ2-4 and V is TRBV19; 9 nucleotides match TRBD2. Sequencing was performed on peripheral blood, taken in a trial of Ad26.COV2.S vaccine versus placebo. The TCR was taken from a person aged 18-65 years who received the Ad26.COV2.S COVID-19 vaccine or a placebo. CDR3 sequence: CASSRASGENIQYF. In nucleotides, the CDR3 is TGTGCCAGTAGCCGGGCTAGCGGGGAAAACATTCAGTACTTC.